This TCR beta chain was sequenced during a study of shared clonotypes between healthy human individuals (dated by TCRdb to about 2020). Background for the entire study: Two women and a few men aged 18 to 49 years were included in the cohort. Between about 0.9 and 9 billion PBMCs per donor were obtained by leukapheresis. To increase sequencing depth and limit assay-specific biases, different laboratories used diverse techniques to prepare libraries and sequence TCR repertoires. For each donor, CD4 naive and CD4 memory were each run on three plates, CD8 naive on two plates, and CD8 memory on one plate. Blood TCR repertoires of 5 or 6 healthy adults were deeply sequenced to estimate repertoire size and the extent of clonotype sharing between individuals. Points the paper makes about the study in general: Even with the large sequencing depth, rarefaction of the sorted-subset datasets indicated that sequencing was incomplete. Because the study included only a small number of donors, the genetic and exposure-history diversity represented was limited. Estimated clonotype richness was generally larger for naive than for memory subsets. When several donors were compared, the shared fraction of clonotypes was 5% to 6.5% for naive CD4, roughly 3.3% for naive CD8, more than 2% for memory CD4, and 0.35% to 0.4% for memory CD8. Compared with non-shared clonotypes, the clonotypes found in all four sorted-subset donors had higher generation probabilities. Sampling was restricted to blood, and TCR repertoires in tissues likely differ from the TCR repertoires found in blood. Based on pairwise subsampling, the degree of clonotype sharing among donors was expected to be affected by sequencing depth.

The donors were healthy, HIV-negative adults who had no recently reported acute infections or vaccinations. Only Caucasian adults living in Nashville, Tennessee, USA were represented among the donors. CD4+ T cells were enriched through magnetic negative selection, after which naive cells were positively selected on CD45RA and the remaining negative fraction served as the memory subset. Blood was collected by leukapheresis, and PBMCs were isolated by Ficoll-Histopaque density gradient centrifugation and then cryopreserved in liquid nitrogen vapor phase. Analytical flow cytometry was used to check the purity and quantity of each magnetically sorted T cell population. Genomic DNA was isolated from every sorted fraction and measured by UV absorbance on a Nanodrop 2000c. Clipping removes 4 bases from V and 6 bases from J, with 11 as the unmatched junction base count. Spanning cysteine to phenylalanine, the CDR3 consists of 17 amino acids. The CDR3 DNA has 51 bases and is translated from base 1. CDR1 is given as SGHAT and CDR2 as FQNNGV, both from the germline V gene.

Using the deep immunoSEQ assay, multiplex PCR amplified TCR CDR3 regions from genomic DNA. For each cell subset, the extracted genomic DNA was distributed evenly across all wells of several immunoSEQ 96-well plates, and each plate served as one replicate. For sorted subsets, each replicate PCR was loaded with 150 to 250 ng genomic DNA, equivalent to some 27,000 T cell genomes. The purified libraries were quantified using a Qubit 3.0 fluorometer, sized with a Bioanalyzer 2100, and then quantified again using the KAPA Library Quantification kit. Every immunoSEQ 96-well plate was sequenced on a dedicated single-read 150-cycle Illumina NextSeq 550 flow cell. On the authors' methods: Because the immunoSEQ output included only junctional sequences and no quality scores, the filtering could not be the same as the filtering used for full-length reads. Sequences were annotated with PyIR, a Python wrapper for IgBLAST v1.9, using IMGT germline references to assign V/J genes and CDR3. Reads were filtered out if the reads had weak V/J assignments (E-value above 1e-6), no CDR3, stop codons, out-of-frame junctions, or ambiguous translated residues. V3J clonotypes were defined by identical inferred V gene, J gene, and CDR3 amino acid sequence. To compute the percentage overlap between repertoires, the number of shared unique clonotypes was divided by the size of the smaller repertoire. RTK rarefaction, the Chao1 estimator, and Recon v2.1 estimates of unobserved clonotypes were used to assess repertoire richness. For all TCRbeta clonotypes obtained by the gDNA method from several donors, generation probabilities were computed with OLGA. Not all clones reach the TCRdb copy of this immuneACCESS table, which keeps in-frame sequences only. Checked studies attribute under half of the gap to unresolved V genes and leave the rest unexplained. V, J and clone size are those of that table, while D and trimming were read from the DNA. The sample table holds more than 1 million clones, of which 78% were seen once. Approximately 0.56% of the sample belongs to the ten largest clones.

With respect to this clone: Its antigen has not been determined. Nothing much larger sits one base from this clone, and base qualities are not available.

The clonotype was recovered from a man younger than 35 in good health. Some clones in this sample may be carry-over from other donors' samples. Sequencing input: memory CD4+ T cells from PBMCs. The sample's cell subset or site, from its label and the paper: CD45RA-negative fraction. The V and J segments used are TRBV11-2 and TRBJ2-4, with 11 junctional bases fitting TRBD2. The encoded CDR3 is CASSSLAGGPRGNIQYF. The nucleotides are TGTGCCAGCAGCTCGTTAGCGGGAGGGCCCCGGGGAAACATTCAGTACTTC.